Listed below are T cell receptor beta chains from one sample, sequenced in a study of cytomegalovirus exposure and HLA in healthy donors. The method was immunoSEQ multiplex PCR; TCRdb's version includes in-frame clones alone and lacks a portion of them. Of around 170,000 clones listed, around 83% are singletons. Sequenced material: PBMCs. All receptors derive from a young woman in good health and CMV-seronegative. Each CDR3 is given with its conserved first and last residue. A D gene is named only where the DNA matches it firmly. Not every row has a clone size; where given, it reads once, few, many or a size class.

>TRBV5-8|TRBJ2-7|NA|NA
TGTGCCAGCAGCCACAGAGGTCGGGAGTCCTACGAGCAGTACTTC
CASSHRGRESYEQYF
>TRBV5-8|TRBJ2-2|TRBD1|NA
TGTGCCAGCAGGATCGGGACAGCCGCGAACACCGGGGAGCTGTTTTTT
CASRIGTAANTGELFF
>TRBV19|TRBJ2-1|TRBD1|NA
TGTGCCAGTAGTACTGACGCCCGGGACAGCTACAATGAGCAGTTCTTC
CASSTDARDSYNEQFF
>TRBV9|TRBJ1-4|TRBD1|NA
TGTGCCAGCAGCTTGGGACAGAGTAATGAAAAACTGTTTTTT
CASSLGQSNEKLFF
>TRBV7-2|TRBJ2-5|NA|NA
TGTGCCAGCAGCGTGGGACTTCCGAGGGAGACCCAGTACTTC
CASSVGLPRETQYF
>TRBV18|TRBJ2-7|NA|once
TGTGCCAGCTCACCGGCGGGGCCCAACGAGCAGTACTTC
CASSPAGPNEQYF
>TRBV11-3|TRBJ1-6|TRBD1|once
TGTGCCAGCAGCTTAGGAATACGGGACAGAGATTCACCCCTCCACTTT
CASSLGIRDRDSPLHF
>TRBV6-6|TRBJ1-1|NA|NA
TGTGCCAGCAGTTATTCATTACAGGCGAACACTGAAGCTTTCTTT
CASSYSLQANTEAFF
>TRBV27|TRBJ1-6|NA|NA
TGTGCCAGCAGGCCGCGGGGGGGCCCTGCTTATTCACCCCTCCACTTT
CASRPRGGPAYSPLHF
>TRBV30|TRBJ1-5|TRBD1|NA
TGTGCCTGGAGTGTACGCAGGGGGCTTCGCAGCAATCAGCCCCAGCATTTT
CAWSVRRGLRSNQPQHF
>TRBV6-6|TRBJ2-3|NA|few
TGTGCCAGCAGTTACTCGAGCGTAGCTAGCACAGATACGCAGTATTTT
CASSYSSVASTDTQYF
>TRBV7-9|TRBJ2-1|TRBD2|NA
TGTGCCAGCTCCTCTAGCGGCCGACTTGTAAATGAGCAGTTCTTC
CASSSSGRLVNEQFF
>TRBV19|TRBJ2-1|TRBD1|NA
TGTGCCACCTCATTGACAACCGGGACAGGGGGGAGGAATGAGCAGTTCTTC
CATSLTTGTGGRNEQFF
>TRBV29-1|TRBJ2-6|TRBD1|NA
TGCAGCGTTAGGACAGGCCCTTCTGGGGCCAACGTCCTGACTTTC
CSVRTGPSGANVLTF
>TRBV7-9|TRBJ2-1|NA|once
TGTGCCAGCAGCTTAGCTTCCGATGAGCAGTTCTTC
CASSLASDEQFF
>TRBV28|TRBJ1-5|NA|few
TGTGCCAGCAGTTTTTCGGTCAATCAGCCCCAGCATTTT
CASSFSVNQPQHF
>TRBV19|TRBJ1-4|TRBD1|NA
TGTGCCAGTAGTATACTCGGGACAGGGAATGAAAAACTGTTTTTT
CASSILGTGNEKLFF
>TRBV9|TRBJ2-2|NA|NA
TGTGCCAGCAGCGTAGGGGGCAGGGGTCACACCGGGGAGCTGTTTTTT
CASSVGGRGHTGELFF
>TRBV7-9|TRBJ2-7|NA|NA
TGTGCCAGCAGCTCCCCGACAGGAGAACCCTACGAGCAGTACTTC
CASSSPTGEPYEQYF
>TRBV12-2|TRBJ1-2|NA|NA
TGTGCAAGTCGCCTTAGGCGGGACAGGGAACGCTATGGCTACACCTTC
CASRLRRDRERYGYTF
>TRBV5-1|TRBJ1-6|TRBD1|NA
TGCGCCAGCAGGCTCGCCGGGACAGGGTCATCCGTCGAAAATAATTCACCCCTCCACTTT
CASRLAGTGSSVENNSPLHF
>TRBV11-3|TRBJ2-2|TRBD2|NA
TGTGCCAGCAGCTTAGAGGGGGGGACTGGGGAGCTGTTTTTT
CASSLEGGTGELFF
>TRBV7-2|TRBJ2-7|TRBD1|NA
TGTGCCAGCAGCGCCGCACCCCAGACAGGGAACTACGAGCAGTACTTC
CASSAAPQTGNYEQYF
>TRBV6-1|TRBJ2-2|TRBD2|NA
TGTGCCAGCAGTGGGGGTGTAGCGGGGGGTACCGGGGAGCTGTTTTTT
CASSGGVAGGTGELFF
>TRBV5-1|TRBJ2-5|TRBD2|NA
TGCGCCAGCAGCTCGGGACTAGCGGGGGGAGTAGGAGAGACCCAGTACTTC
CASSSGLAGGVGETQYF
>TRBV7-6|TRBJ2-1|NA|NA
TGTGCCAGCAGCTTAGCGGCGAGGGGGAATGAGCAGTTCTTC
CASSLAARGNEQFF
>TRBV9|TRBJ1-1|NA|few
TGTGCCAGCACCCAGGGTTTGGTCATGAACACTGAAGCTTTCTTT
CASTQGLVMNTEAFF
>TRBV25-1|TRBJ2-7|NA|NA
TGTGCCAGCAGTGTAGGGAGCTCCTACGAGCAGTACTTC
CASSVGSSYEQYF
>TRBV6-5|TRBJ2-5|NA|few
TGTGCCAGCAGTTACTCCGGGGGGCTACAAGAGACCCAGTACTTC
CASSYSGGLQETQYF
>TRBV7-9|TRBJ2-1|NA|NA
TGTGCCAGCAGCTTAGTTGCGGCGCTAGGACAGAGCTCCTACAATGAGCAGTTCTTC
CASSLVAALGQSSYNEQFF
>TRBV30|TRBJ2-1|NA|NA
TGTGCCTGGAGTGTAGTACTAGCTGCCTACAATGAGCAGTTCTTC
CAWSVVLAAYNEQFF
>TRBV7-9|TRBJ2-7|NA|NA
TGTGCCAGCAGCCCTAGCGCCTACGAGCAGTACTTC
CASSPSAYEQYF
>TRBV7-9|TRBJ2-5|NA|NA
TGTGCCAGCAGCTCGCTATATGTAGCGGCGCAAGAGACCCAGTACTTC
CASSSLYVAAQETQYF
>TRBV9|TRBJ2-3|NA|NA
TGTGCCAGCAGCACCACAACAGGTTACCTATCCACAGATACGCAGTATTTT
CASSTTTGYLSTDTQYF
>TRBV6-5|TRBJ1-5|NA|NA
TGTGCCAGTGGGGCGAAAAGTTACCCTGATCAGCCCCAGCATTTT
CASGAKSYPDQPQHF
>TRBV5-8|TRBJ2-7|NA|few
TGTGCCAGCAGCCTAAGGACAGCCTACGAGCAGTACTTC
CASSLRTAYEQYF